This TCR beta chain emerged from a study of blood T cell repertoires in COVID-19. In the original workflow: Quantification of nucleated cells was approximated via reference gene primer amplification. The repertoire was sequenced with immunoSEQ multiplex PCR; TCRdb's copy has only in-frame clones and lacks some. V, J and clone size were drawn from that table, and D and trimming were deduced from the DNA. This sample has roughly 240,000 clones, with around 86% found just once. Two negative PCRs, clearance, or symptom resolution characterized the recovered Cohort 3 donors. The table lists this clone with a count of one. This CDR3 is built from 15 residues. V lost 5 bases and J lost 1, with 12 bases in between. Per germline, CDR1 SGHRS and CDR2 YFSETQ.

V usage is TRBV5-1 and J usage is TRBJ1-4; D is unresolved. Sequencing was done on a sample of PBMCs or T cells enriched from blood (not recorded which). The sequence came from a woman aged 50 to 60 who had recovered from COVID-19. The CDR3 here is CASRGQAGTNEKLFF. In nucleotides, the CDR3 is TGCGCCAGCAGGGGTCAGGCTGGAACTAATGAAAAACTGTTTTTT.